The subject of this entry is one TCR beta chain. This clonotype was seen many times. This clone's antigen is unknown. The record has no base qualities; no much larger clone is one base away. The TCR beta CDR3 regions were amplified from the RNA transcripts. The first round of RT-PCR for the TCR CDR3 was performed with the HTBI primer set and the Qiagen OneStep RT-PCR kit. Libraries were constructed in a second round of multiplex PCR, after which size selection and purification were performed. The libraries were sequenced on an Illumina HiSeq2000 using paired-end 100 bp reads. The study's own analysis went as follows. SOAPnuke was used to process the raw data, with reads discarded if the reads contained adapters or uncalled bases, had a mean Phred below 15, or lacked an exact constant-primer or identifier match. COPE v1.2.5 was used to merge the high-quality paired reads, and each unique nucleotide sequence was defined as a clonotype. Clonotypes were aligned to IMGT TRBV, TRBD and TRBJ reference segments using MiTCR v1.1. The analysis was restricted to V-J combinations with a frequency above 0.0001, which together covered 99% to 99.2% of the repertoires. A TCS score was defined as the ratio between F50 (clonal expansion) and ExV (chaos), using BLOSUM62-based TCRdist between CDR3 peptides within each V-J. Welch's t-statistics and random forest reduced 500 to 650 V-J features to roughly 13, which were used in a naive Bayes classifier (R e1071). The public reads were reanalyzed by TCRdb: fastp trimming at Q25, MiXCR alignment, in-frame beta chains only. Merged by CDR3 protein, the rows form single entries marked with the most common genes and DNA. TCRdb, not the original authors, processed these V and J calls. The sample yields 730,000 or so distinct CDR3 sequences; around a sixth were counted once. Roughly 17% of the sample belongs to the ten largest clones.

These data come from a study of T cells in Graves' hyperthyroidism and ophthalmopathy (dated by TCRdb to about 2019). In terms of the full investigation: Peripheral blood was collected at initial diagnosis, before any treatment. TCR Vbeta CDR3 sequencing of 130 to 150 peripheral blood samples (43 ophthalmopathy, about 80 hyperthyroidism and approximately 17 progressor patients) is reported in the paper. To identify distinguishing TCR V-J signatures, a discovery cohort of 95 to 100 patients was used, comprising some 43 with Graves' ophthalmopathy and some 60 with stable Graves' hyperthyroidism. Prospective prediction of ophthalmopathy was tested in an independent validation cohort consisting of some 19 hyperthyroidism patients and over 15 patients who later progressed to ophthalmopathy. In addition, the study compared T-cell repertoires in thyroid tissue and in blood from several Graves' hyperthyroidism patients. After sampling, hyperthyroidism patients received methimazole starting at 30 mg daily, and ophthalmopathy patients received high-dose intravenous methylprednisolone. The roughly 100 discovery patients were randomly divided into training and test sets at a 7:3 ratio.

Hyperthyroidism patients were newly diagnosed, with disease duration under 2 months, and aged 18 to 65 years. Patients with uncontrolled infections, other autoimmune diseases, pregnancy or lactation were excluded. Diagnoses were based on clinical symptoms, serum thyroxine and TRAb, thyroid ultrasound and orbital computed tomography. For progressor patients, blood was drawn at the first diagnosis of hyperthyroidism, before any ophthalmopathy symptoms had appeared. Ficoll-Paque density gradient centrifugation was used to isolate PBMCs from around 9.1 ml of fresh peripheral blood. Progressor patients were defined as those initially diagnosed with Graves' hyperthyroidism in whom ophthalmopathy developed during follow-up. Trizol reagent was used to extract total RNA, and RNA quality was then checked on an Agilent 2100 Bioanalyzer. Results and caveats for the whole study, not just this receptor: Ophthalmopathy was separated from stable hyperthyroidism by a 13 V-J signature model, with 85% to 90% sensitivity and approximately 81% specificity obtained in cross-validation and 80%/75% obtained in testing. In validation, the model predicted progression to ophthalmopathy with approximately 69% sensitivity and roughly 72% specificity, a median of 6.5 months before onset. Most expanded thyroid clonotypes (frequency above 0.001) were also found in blood, which suggests that blood repertoires may mirror thyroid immune responses. Sample size was not statistically predetermined, and investigators were not blinded to group allocation.

The CDR3 holds 13 amino acids from the cysteine to the phenylalanine. Kept here is only the CDR3 DNA, which spans 39 bases and is read in frame from base 1. Cut back by 2 bases and 4 bases, the V and J ends lie 8 bases apart. Via the germline V gene (reference sequence), CDR1 is SGHKS and CDR2 YYEKEE. The sample taken for sequencing was blood. This receptor chain uses TRBV5-5 and TRBJ2-3; the D gene is unclear. The sequence was obtained from a woman aged 45-65 years with Graves' hyperthyroidism that later progressed to Graves' ophthalmopathy. The DNA sequence is TGTGCCAGCAGCTTTGAGGCCCCAGATACGCAGTATTTT. Translation gives CASSFEAPDTQYF.